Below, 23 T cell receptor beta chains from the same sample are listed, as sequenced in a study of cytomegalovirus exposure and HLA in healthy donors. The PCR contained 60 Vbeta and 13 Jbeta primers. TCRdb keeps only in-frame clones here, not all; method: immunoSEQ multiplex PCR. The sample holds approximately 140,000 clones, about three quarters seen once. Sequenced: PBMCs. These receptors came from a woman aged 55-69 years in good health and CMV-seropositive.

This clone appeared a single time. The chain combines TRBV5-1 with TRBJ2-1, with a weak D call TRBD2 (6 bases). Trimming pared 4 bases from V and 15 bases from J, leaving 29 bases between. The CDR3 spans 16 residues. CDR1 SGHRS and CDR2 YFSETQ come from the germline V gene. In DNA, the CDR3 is TGCGCCAGCAGCGGACTCGGGACTGAACGGGGGAATGAGTTGTTCTTC. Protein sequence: CASSGLGTERGNELFF.

The CDR3 region is CASRKGSGSYEQYF. In nucleotides, the CDR3 is TGTGCCAGCAGGAAAGGGAGCGGCTCCTACGAGCAGTACTTC. This rearrangement joins TRBV7-9 to TRBJ2-7; tentative D call: TRBD2 (5 bases). The CDR3 length is 14 residues. In germline, CDR1 is SEHNR, CDR2 FQNEAQ (reference sequence). With 6 bases removed from V and 0 bases from J, the gap between germline ends came to 12 bases.

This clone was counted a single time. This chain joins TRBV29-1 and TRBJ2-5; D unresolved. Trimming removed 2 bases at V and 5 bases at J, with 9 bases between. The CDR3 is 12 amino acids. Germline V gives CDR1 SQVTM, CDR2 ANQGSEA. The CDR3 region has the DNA TGCAGCGTTGAAACCCCCGGGGAGACCCAGTACTTC. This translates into CSVETPGETQYF.

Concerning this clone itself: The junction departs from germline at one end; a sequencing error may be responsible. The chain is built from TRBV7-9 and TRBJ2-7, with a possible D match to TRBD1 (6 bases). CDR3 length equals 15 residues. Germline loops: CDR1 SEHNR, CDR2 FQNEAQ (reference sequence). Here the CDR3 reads CSSTLQGTLGYEQYF. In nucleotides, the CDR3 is TGTTCCAGCACCCTACAGGGAACCCTGGGCTACGAGCAGTACTTC. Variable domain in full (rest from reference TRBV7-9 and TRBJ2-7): DTGVSQNPRHKITKRGQNVTFRCDPISEHNRLYWYRQTLGQGPEFLTYFQNEAQLEKSRLLSDRFSAERPKGSFSTLEIQRTEQGDSAMYLCSSTLQGTLGYEQYFGPGTRLTVT.

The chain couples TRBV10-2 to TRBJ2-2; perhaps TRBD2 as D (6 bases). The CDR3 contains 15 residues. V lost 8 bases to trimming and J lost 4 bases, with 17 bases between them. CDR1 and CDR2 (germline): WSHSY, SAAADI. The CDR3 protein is CASQMGGGGTGELFF. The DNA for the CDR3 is TGCGCCAGCCAAATGGGGGGTGGGGGCACCGGGGAGCTGTTTTTT.

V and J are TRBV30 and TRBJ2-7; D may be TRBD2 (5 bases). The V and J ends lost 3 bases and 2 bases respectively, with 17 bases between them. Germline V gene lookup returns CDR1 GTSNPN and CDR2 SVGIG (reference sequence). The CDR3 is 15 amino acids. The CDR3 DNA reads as TGTGCCTGGAGGGAGTACCGGGGTTGCCCCTACGAGCAGTACTTC. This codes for CAWREYRGCPYEQYF. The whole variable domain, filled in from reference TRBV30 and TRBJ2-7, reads SQTIHQWPATLVQPVGSPLSLECTVEGTSNPNLYWYRQAAGRGLQLLFYSVGIGQISSEVPQNLSASRPQDRQFILSSKKLLLSDSGFYLCAWREYRGCPYEQYFGPGTRLTVT.

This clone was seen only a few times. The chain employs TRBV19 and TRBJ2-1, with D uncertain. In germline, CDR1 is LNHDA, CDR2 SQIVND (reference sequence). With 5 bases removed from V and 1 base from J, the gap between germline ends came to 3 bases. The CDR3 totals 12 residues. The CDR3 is CASSASYNEQFF. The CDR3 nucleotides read TGTGCCAGTAGTGCGTCCTACAATGAGCAGTTCTTC.

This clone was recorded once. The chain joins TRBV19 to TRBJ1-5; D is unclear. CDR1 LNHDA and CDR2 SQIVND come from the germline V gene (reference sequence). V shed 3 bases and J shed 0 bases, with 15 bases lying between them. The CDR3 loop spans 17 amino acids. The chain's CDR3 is CASSIGSEGYSNQPQHF. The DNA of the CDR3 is TGTGCCAGTAGTATTGGGTCGGAGGGATATAGCAATCAGCCCCAGCATTTT.

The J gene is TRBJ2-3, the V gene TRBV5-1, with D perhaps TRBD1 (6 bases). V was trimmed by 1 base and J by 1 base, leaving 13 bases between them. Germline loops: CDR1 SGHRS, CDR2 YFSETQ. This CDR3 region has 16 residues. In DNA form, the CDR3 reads TGCGCCAGCAGCTTGATGGGGGCGACCGGCACAGATACGCAGTATTTT. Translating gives CASSLMGATGTDTQYF. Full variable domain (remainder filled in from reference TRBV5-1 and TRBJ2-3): KAGVTQTPRYLIKTRGQQVTLSCSPISGHRSVSWYQQTPGQGLQFLFEYFSETQRNKGNFPGRFSGRQFSNSRSEMNVSTLELGDSALYLCASSLMGATGTDTQYFGPGTRLTVL.

The chain's CDR3 is CASSSAGGDLYYEQYF. The CDR3 region has the DNA TGTGCCAGCAGCTCCGCGGGAGGGGACCTTTACTACGAGCAGTACTTC. The chain employs TRBV7-9 and TRBJ2-7, with 9 bases lining up with TRBD2. Trimming at V came to 4 bases and at J to 3 bases, leaving 10 bases not matched to a gene. The CDR3 runs to 16 residues. The germline V gene has CDR1 SEHNR and CDR2 FQNEAQ (reference sequence).

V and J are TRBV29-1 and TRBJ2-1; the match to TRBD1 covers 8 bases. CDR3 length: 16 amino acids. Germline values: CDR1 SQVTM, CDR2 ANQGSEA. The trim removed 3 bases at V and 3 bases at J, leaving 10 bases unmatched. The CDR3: CSVEAGGEGVYNEQFF. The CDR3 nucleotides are TGCAGCGTTGAGGCAGGGGGCGAAGGGGTCTACAATGAGCAGTTCTTC.

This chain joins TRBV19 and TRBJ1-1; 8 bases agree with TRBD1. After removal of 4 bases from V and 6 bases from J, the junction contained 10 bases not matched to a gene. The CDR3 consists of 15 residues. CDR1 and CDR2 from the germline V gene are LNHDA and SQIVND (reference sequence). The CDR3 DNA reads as TGTGCCAGTAGTACCATATCGACAGGGGCCCCTGAAGCTTTCTTT. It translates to CASSTISTGAPEAFF.

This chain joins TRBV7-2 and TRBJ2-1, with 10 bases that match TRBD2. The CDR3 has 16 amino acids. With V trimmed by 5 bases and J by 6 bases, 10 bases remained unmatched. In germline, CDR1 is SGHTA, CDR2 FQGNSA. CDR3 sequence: CASSPRAGGLGNEQFF. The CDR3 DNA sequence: TGTGCCAGCAGCCCACGAGCGGGGGGGCTCGGCAATGAGCAGTTCTTC.

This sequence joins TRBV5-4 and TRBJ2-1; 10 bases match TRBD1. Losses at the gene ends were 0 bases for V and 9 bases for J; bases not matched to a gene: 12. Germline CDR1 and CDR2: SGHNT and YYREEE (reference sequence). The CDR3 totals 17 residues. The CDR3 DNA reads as TGTGCCAGCAGCTTGGAGGGGGGACAGGGGTCGTGGATTGAGCAGTTCTTC. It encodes CASSLEGGQGSWIEQFF. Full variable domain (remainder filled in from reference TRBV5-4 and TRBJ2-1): ETGVTQSPTHLIKTRGQQVTLRCSSQSGHNTVSWYQQALGQGPQFIFQYYREEENGRGNFPPRFSGLQFPNYSSELNVNALELDDSALYLCASSLEGGQGSWIEQFFGPGTRLTVL.

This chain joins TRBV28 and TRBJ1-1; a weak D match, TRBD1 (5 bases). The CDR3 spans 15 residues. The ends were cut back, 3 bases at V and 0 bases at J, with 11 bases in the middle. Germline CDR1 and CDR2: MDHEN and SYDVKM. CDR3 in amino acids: CASSFEAGMNTEAFF. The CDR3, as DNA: TGTGCCAGCAGTTTCGAGGCAGGGATGAACACTGAAGCTTTCTTT.

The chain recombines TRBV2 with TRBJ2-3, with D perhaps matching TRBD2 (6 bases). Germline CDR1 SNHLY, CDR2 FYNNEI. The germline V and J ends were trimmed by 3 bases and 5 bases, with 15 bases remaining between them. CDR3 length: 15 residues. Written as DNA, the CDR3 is TGTGCCAGCAGTGAGTCGGGACTCCCGGGAGATACGCAGTATTTT. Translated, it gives CASSESGLPGDTQYF.

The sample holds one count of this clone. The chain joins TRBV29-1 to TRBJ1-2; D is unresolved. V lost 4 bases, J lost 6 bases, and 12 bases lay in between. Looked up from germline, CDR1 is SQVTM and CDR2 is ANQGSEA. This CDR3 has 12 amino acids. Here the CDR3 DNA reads TGCAGCGTTGGGAGCCTCTCGGATGGCTACACCTTC. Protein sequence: CSVGSLSDGYTF.

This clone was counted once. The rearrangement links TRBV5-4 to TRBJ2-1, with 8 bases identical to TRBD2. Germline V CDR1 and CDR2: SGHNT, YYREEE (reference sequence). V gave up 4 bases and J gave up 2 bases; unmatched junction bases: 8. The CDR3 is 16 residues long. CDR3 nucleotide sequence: TGTGCCAGCAGCCTAGGGCGGGGGGTCACCTACAATGAGCAGTTCTTC. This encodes CASSLGRGVTYNEQFF.

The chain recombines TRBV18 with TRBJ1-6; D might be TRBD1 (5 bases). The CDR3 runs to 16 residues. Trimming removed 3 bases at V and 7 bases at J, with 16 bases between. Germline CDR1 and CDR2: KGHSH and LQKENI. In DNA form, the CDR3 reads TGTGCCAGCTCACCCTGGGGTCAGGGCGGAAATTCACCCCTCCACTTT. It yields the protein CASSPWGQGGNSPLHF.

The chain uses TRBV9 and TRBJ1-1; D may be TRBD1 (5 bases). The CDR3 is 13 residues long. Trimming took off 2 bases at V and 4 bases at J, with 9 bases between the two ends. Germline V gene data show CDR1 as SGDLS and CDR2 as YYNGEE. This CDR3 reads CASSVRTSTEAFF. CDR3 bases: TGTGCCAGCAGCGTTAGGACAAGCACTGAAGCTTTCTTT.

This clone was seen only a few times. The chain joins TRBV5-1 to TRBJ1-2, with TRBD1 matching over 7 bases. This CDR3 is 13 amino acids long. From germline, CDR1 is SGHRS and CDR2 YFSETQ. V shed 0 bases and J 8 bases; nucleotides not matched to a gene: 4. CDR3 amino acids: CASSLEGASGYTF. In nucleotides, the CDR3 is TGCGCCAGCAGCTTGGAGGGGGCGAGCGGCTACACCTTC.

CDR3 coding DNA: TGTGCCAGCAGCTCGGGACAGGGCTACACCTTC. It encodes CASSSGQGYTF. The chain couples TRBV7-9 to TRBJ1-2, with TRBD1 identical over 7 bases. Trimming removed 4 bases from V and 8 bases from J; junction bases left unmatched: 1. This CDR3 comprises 11 residues. Germline V lookup: CDR1 SEHNR, CDR2 FQNEAQ (reference sequence).

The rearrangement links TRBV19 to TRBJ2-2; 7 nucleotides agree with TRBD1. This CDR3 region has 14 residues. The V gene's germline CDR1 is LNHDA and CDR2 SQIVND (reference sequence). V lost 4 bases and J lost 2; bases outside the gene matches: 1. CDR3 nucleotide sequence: TGTGCCAGTAGTAACAGGGGAAACACCGGGGAGCTGTTTTTT. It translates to CASSNRGNTGELFF.